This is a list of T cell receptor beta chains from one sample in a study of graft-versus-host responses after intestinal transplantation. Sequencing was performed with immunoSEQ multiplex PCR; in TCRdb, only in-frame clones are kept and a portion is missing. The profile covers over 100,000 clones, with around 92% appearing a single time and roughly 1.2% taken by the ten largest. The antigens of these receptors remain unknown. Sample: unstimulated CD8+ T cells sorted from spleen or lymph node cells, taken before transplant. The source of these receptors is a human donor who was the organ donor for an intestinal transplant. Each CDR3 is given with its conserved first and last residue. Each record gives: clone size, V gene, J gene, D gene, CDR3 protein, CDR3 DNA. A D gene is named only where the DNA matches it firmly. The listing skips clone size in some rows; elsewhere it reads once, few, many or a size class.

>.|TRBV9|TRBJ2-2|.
CASRAGTSTGELFF
TGTGCCAGCAGGGCCGGGACGTCCACCGGGGAGCTGTTTTTT
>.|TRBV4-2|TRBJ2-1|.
CASSQVGSDEQFF
TGTGCCAGCAGCCAAGTGGGGTCTGATGAGCAGTTCTTC
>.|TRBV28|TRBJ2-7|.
CASSLFLRREQYF
TGTGCCAGCAGTTTATTTTTACGGCGCGAGCAGTACTTC
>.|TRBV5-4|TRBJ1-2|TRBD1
CASSPPSRQGGYYGYTF
TGTGCCAGCAGCCCCCCGAGTCGACAGGGGGGCTACTATGGCTACACCTTC
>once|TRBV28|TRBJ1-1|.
CASSSIAPRDLNTEAFF
TGTGCCAGCAGTTCCATCGCCCCCAGGGACCTGAACACTGAAGCTTTCTTT
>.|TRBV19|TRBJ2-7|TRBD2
CASSTSGRAYEQYF
TGTGCCAGTAGTACTAGCGGGAGGGCCTACGAGCAGTACTTC
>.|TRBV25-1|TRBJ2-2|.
CASSFGAGELFF
TGTGCCAGCAGTTTTGGGGCCGGGGAGCTGTTTTTT
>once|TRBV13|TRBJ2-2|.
CASSLEGALNTGELFF
TGTGCCAGCAGCTTAGAAGGTGCATTGAACACCGGGGAGCTGTTTTTT
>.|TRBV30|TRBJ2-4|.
CAWGGSGKNIQYF
TGTGCCTGGGGGGGGTCGGGCAAAAACATTCAGTACTTC
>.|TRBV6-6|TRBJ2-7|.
CASSPLPSSYEQYF
TGTGCCAGCAGCCCCTTGCCGAGCTCCTACGAGCAGTACTTC
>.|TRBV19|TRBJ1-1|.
CASSMSLNTEAFF
TGTGCCAGTAGTATGTCCCTGAACACTGAAGCTTTCTTT
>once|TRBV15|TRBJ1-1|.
CATSRDSWGSTEAFF
TGTGCCACCAGCAGAGATTCGTGGGGGAGTACTGAAGCTTTCTTT
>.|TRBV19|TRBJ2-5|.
CASTGGVKETQYF
TGTGCCAGTACCGGCGGGGTAAAAGAGACCCAGTACTTC
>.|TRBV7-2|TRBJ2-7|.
CASSPGPYGGAHEQYF
TGTGCCAGCAGCCCCGGCCCCTATGGCGGGGCGCACGAGCAGTACTTC
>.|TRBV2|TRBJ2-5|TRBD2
CASSVTSGRATHLEQYF
TGTGCCAGCAGTGTCACTAGCGGGAGGGCCACCCACCTTGAGCAGTACTTC
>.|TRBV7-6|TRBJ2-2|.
CASSWSGELFF
TGTGCCAGCAGCTGGTCCGGGGAGCTGTTTTTT
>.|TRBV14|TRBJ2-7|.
CASSEWGSSSYEQYF
TGTGCCAGCAGCGAGTGGGGGTCATCCTCCTACGAGCAGTACTTC
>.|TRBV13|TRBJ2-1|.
CASSFRNRVYNEQFF
TGTGCCAGCAGCTTCAGGAACAGGGTTTACAATGAGCAGTTCTTC
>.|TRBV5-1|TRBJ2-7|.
CASSWYYSSYEQYF
TGCGCCAGCAGCTGGTACTATTCCTCCTACGAGCAGTACTTC
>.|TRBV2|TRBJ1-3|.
CASSADGNTIYF
TGTGCCAGCAGTGCGGATGGAAACACCATATATTTT
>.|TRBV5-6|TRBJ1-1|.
CASSLKMNTEAFF
TGTGCCAGCAGCTTAAAAATGAACACTGAAGCTTTCTTT
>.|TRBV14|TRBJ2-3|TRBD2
CASTSLAGHTDTQYF
TGTGCCAGCACCTCACTAGCGGGACACACAGATACGCAGTATTTT
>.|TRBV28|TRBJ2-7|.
CASTDPPYEQYF
TGTGCCAGCACTGACCCCCCCTACGAGCAGTACTTC
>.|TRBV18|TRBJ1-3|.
CASSPPTGPGNTIYF
TGTGCCAGCTCACCACCCACAGGACCCGGAAACACCATATATTTT
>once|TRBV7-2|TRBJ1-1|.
CASRSGPWREAFF
TGTGCCAGCAGATCAGGCCCCTGGAGAGAAGCTTTCTTT
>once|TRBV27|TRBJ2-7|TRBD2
CASSLGTSSAYEQYF
TGTGCCAGCAGTTTAGGGACTAGCAGTGCCTACGAGCAGTACTTC
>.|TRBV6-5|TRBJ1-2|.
CASSFTGDSNYGYTF
TGTGCCAGCAGTTTTACAGGAGACTCTAACTATGGCTACACCTTC